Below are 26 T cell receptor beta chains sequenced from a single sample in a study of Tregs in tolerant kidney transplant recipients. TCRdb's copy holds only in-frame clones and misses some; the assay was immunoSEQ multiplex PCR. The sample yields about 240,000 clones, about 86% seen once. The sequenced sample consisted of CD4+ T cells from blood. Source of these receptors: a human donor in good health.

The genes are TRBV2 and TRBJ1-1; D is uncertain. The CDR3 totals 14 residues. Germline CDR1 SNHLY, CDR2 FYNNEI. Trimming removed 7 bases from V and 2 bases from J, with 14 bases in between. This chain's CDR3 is CASIQAAANTEAFF. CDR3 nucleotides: TGTGCCAGCATCCAGGCGGCAGCAAACACTGAAGCTTTCTTT.

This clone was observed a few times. CDR3 in amino acids: CASSLRTGGYEQYF. Written as DNA, the CDR3 is TGTGCCAGCAGCTTAAGGACAGGGGGCTACGAGCAGTACTTC. This rearrangement joins TRBV7-9 to TRBJ2-7, with 10 bases matching TRBD1. The CDR3 length is 14 residues. Germline values: CDR1 SEHNR, CDR2 FQNEAQ (reference sequence). V dropped 2 bases and J dropped 3; count of bases not matched to a gene: 1.

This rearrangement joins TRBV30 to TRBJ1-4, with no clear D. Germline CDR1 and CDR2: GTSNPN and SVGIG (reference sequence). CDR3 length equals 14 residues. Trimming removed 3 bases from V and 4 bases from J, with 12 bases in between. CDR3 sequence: CAWSPSHFNEKLFF. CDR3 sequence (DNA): TGTGCCTGGAGCCCTTCGCATTTTAATGAAAAACTGTTTTTT.

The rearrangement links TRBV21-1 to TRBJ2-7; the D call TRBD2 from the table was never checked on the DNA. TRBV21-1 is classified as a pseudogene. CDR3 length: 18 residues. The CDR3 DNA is TGTGCCAGCAGCAATGAAAGACAGATCGGGGGAAGGCCCCACGAGCAGTACTTC. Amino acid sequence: CASSNERQIGGRPHEQYF.

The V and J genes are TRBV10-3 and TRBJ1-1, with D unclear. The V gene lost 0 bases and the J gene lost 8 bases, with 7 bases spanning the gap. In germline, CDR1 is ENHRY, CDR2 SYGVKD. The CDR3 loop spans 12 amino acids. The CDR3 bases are TGTGCCATCAGTGAGTCTCAGACCGAAGCTTTCTTT. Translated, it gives CAISESQTEAFF.

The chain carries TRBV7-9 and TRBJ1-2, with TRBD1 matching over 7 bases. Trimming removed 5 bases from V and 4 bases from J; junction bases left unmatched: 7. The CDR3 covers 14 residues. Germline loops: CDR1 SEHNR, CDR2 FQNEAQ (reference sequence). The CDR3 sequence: CASSPRDRVYGYTF. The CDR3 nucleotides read TGTGCCAGCAGCCCTCGGGACAGAGTCTATGGCTACACCTTC.

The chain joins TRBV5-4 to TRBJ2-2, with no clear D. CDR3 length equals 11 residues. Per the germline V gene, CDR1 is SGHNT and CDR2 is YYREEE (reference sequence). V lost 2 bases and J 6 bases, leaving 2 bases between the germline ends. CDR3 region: CASSFSGELFF. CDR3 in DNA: TGTGCCAGCAGCTTTTCCGGGGAGCTGTTTTTT.

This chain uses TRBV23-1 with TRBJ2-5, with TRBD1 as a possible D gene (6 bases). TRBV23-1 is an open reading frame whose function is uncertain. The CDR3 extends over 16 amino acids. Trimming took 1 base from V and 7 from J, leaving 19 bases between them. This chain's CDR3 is CASSQCHTTGCGTQYF. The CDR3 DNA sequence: TGCGCCAGCAGTCAATGCCATACTACAGGGTGTGGGACCCAGTACTTC.

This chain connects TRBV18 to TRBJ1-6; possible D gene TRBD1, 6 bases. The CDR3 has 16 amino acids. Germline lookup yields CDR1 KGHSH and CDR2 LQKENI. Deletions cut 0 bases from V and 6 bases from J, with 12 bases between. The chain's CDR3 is CASSPPGGGLNSPLHF. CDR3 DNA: TGTGCCAGCTCACCACCGGGAGGGGGGCTTAATTCACCCCTCCACTTT.

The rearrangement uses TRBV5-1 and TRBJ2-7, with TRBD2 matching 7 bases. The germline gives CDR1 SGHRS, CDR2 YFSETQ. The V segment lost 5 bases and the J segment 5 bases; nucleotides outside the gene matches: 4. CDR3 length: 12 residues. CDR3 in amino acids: CASRVRGDEQYF. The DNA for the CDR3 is TGCGCCAGCAGGGTCCGGGGGGACGAGCAGTACTTC.

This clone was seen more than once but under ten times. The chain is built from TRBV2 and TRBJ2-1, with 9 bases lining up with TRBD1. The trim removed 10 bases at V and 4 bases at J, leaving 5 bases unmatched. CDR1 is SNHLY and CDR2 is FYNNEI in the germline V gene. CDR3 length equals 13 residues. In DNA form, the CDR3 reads TGTGCCACCGACAGGGGGGGATACAATGAGCAGTTCTTC. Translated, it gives CATDRGGYNEQFF.

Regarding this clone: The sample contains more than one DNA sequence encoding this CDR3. The CDR3 spells CASSRQGNTEAFF. The CDR3, as DNA: TGTGCCAGCAGTAGACAGGGGAACACTGAAGCTTTCTTT. The chain uses TRBV6-5 and TRBJ1-1; TRBD1 matches at 7 bases. Trimming took 5 bases from V and 1 from J; bases not matched to a gene: 1. The V gene's germline CDR1 is MNHEY and CDR2 SVGAGI. This CDR3 is 13 amino acids long.

The CDR3 DNA is TGTGCCAGTGTGACTAGCGGGAGAGGCGAGCAGTACTTC. Its translation is CASVTSGRGEQYF. V is TRBV2 and J is TRBJ2-5; 12 bases agree with TRBD2. The J call may be incorrect, as the DNA end agrees better with TRBJ2-7. The CDR3 extends over 13 amino acids. Looked up from germline, CDR1 is SNHLY and CDR2 is FYNNEI.

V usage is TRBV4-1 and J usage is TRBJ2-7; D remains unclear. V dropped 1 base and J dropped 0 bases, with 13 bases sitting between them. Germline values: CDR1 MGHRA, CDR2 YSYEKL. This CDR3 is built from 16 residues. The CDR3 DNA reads TGCGCCAGCAGCCAAGCCCCTAACTACGCCTCCTACGAGCAGTACTTC. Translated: CASSQAPNYASYEQYF.

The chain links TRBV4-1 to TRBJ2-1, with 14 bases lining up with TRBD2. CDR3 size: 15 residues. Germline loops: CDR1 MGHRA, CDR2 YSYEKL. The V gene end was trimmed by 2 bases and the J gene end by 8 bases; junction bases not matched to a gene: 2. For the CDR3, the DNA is TGCGCCAGCAGCCAATCGGGACTAGCGGGGGATGAGCAGTTCTTC. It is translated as CASSQSGLAGDEQFF.

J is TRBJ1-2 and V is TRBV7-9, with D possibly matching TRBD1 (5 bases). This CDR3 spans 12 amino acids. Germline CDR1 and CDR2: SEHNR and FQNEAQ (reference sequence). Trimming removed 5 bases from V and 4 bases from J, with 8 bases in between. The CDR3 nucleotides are TGTGCCAGCAGCCCGGGACTCTATGGCTACACCTTC. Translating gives CASSPGLYGYTF.

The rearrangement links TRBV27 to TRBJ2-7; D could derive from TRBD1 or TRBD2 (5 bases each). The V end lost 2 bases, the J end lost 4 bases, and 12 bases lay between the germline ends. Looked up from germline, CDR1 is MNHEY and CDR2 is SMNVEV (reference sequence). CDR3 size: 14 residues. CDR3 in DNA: TGTGCCAGCAGTTTAAACGGGGCTCGGTACGAGCAGTACTTC. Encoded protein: CASSLNGARYEQYF.

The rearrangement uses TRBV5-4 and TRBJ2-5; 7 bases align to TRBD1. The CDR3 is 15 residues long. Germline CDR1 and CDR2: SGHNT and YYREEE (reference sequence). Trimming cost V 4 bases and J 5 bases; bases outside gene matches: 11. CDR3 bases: TGTGCCAGCAGCCCCAGACAGGGTTTGGAGGAGACCCAGTACTTC. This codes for CASSPRQGLEETQYF.

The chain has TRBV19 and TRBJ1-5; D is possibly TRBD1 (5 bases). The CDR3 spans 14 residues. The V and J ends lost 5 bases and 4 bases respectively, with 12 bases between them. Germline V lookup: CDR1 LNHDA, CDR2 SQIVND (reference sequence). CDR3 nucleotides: TGTGCCAGTAGTGTCGGGGGTTGGAATCAGCCCCAGCATTTT. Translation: CASSVGGWNQPQHF.

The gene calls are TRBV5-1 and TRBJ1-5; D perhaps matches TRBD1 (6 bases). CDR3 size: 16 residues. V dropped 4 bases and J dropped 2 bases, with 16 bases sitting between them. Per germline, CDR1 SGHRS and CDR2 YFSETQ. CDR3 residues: CASSQQQGRGNQPQHF. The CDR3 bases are TGCGCCAGCAGCCAACAACAGGGACGGGGCAATCAGCCCCAGCATTTT.

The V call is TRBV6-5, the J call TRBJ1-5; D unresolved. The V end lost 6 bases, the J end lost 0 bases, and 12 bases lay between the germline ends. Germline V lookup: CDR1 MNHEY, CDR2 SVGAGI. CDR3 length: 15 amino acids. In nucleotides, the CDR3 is TGTGCCAGCAGCGGCGGACGGTATAGCAATCAGCCCCAGCATTTT. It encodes CASSGGRYSNQPQHF.

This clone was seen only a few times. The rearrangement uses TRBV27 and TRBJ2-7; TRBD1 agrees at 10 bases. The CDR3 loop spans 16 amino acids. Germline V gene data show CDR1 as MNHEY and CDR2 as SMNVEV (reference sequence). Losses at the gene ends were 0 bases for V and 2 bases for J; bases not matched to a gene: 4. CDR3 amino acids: CASSLSGTGVPYEQYF. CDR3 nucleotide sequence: TGTGCCAGCAGTTTATCGGGGACAGGGGTGCCCTACGAGCAGTACTTC.

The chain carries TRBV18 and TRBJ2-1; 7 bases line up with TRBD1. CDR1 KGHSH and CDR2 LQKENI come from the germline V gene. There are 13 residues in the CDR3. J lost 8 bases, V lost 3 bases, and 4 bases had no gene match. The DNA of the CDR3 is TGTGCCAGCTCACCGGGACAGCCCCATGAGCAGTTCTTC. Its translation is CASSPGQPHEQFF.

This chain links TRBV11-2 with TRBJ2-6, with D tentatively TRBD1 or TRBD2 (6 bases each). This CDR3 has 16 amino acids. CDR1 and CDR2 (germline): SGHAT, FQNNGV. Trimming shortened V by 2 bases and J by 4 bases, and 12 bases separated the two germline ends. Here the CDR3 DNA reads TGTGCCAGCAGCTTATCTAGGGGGGCCGGGGCCAACGTCCTGACTTTC. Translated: CASSLSRGAGANVLTF.

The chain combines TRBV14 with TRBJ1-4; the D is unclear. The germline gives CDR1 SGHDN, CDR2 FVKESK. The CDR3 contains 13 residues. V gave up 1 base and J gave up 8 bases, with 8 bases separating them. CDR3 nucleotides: TGTGCCAGCAGCCAAGGGGCGGGGGAAAAACTGTTTTTT. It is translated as CASSQGAGEKLFF.

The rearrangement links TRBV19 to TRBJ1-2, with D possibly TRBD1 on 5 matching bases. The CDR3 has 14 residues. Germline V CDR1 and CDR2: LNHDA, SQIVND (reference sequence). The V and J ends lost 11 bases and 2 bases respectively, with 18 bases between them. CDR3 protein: CASRRAQGNYGYTF. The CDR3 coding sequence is TGTGCCTCCCGGCGGGCCCAGGGAAACTATGGCTACACCTTC.